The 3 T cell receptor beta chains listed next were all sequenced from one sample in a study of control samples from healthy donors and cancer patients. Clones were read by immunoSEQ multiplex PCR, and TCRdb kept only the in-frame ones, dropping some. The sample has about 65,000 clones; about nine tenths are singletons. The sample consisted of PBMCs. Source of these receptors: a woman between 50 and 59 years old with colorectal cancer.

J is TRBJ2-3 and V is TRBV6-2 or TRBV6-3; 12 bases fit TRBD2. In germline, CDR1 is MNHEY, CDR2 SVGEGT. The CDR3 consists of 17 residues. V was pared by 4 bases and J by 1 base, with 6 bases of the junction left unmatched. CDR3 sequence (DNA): TGTGCCAGCAGTTCCGTACTAGCGGGGGGACGCACAGATACGCAGTATTTT. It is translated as CASSSVLAGGRTDTQYF.

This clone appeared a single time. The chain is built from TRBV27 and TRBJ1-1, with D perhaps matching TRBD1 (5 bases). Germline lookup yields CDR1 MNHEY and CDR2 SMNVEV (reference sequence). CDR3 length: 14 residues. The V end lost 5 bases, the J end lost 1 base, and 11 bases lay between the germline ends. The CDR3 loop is CASSPGTGNTEAFF. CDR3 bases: TGTGCCAGCAGTCCAGGGACGGGGAACACTGAAGCTTTCTTT.

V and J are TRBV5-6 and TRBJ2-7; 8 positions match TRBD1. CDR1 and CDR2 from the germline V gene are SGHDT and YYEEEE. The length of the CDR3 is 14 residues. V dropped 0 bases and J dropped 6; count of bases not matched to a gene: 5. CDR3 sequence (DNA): TGTGCCAGCAGCTTGGCGGACAGGGATGGCGAGCAGTACTTC. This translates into CASSLADRDGEQYF.